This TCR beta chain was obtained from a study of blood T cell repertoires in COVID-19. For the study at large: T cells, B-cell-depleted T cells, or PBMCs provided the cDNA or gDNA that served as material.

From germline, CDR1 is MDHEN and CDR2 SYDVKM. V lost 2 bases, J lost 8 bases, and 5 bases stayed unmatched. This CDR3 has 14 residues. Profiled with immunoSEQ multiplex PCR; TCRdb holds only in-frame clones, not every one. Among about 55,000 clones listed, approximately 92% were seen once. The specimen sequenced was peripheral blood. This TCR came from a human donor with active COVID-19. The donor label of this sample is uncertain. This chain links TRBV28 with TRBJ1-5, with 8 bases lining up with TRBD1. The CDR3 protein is CASSLRRGREPQHF. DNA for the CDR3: TGTGCCAGCAGTTTACGCAGGGGGCGAGAGCCCCAGCATTTT.